This T cell receptor beta chain is drawn from a study of beta chain features in type 1 diabetes. This clone was detected many times. The germline V gene has CDR1 SGHTA and CDR2 FQGNSA. The CDR3 extends over 15 amino acids. V gave up 3 bases and J gave up 2 bases; unmatched junction bases: 2. Expressed TCRB transcripts got sequenced, as all isolated RNA was reverse transcribed. TCRdb's copy holds only in-frame clones and misses some; the assay was immunoSEQ multiplex PCR. The profile shows 310,000 or so clones, less than 10% of them singletons. V and J are TRBV7-2 and TRBJ2-1; 9 positions match TRBD2. Specimen: central memory CD4+ T cells from blood. This receptor was obtained from a woman in her late teens or twenties in good health. Here the CDR3 DNA reads TGTGCCAGCAGCTTGGGACTAGCCACCTACAATGAGCAGTTCTTC. Translation gives CASSLGLATYNEQFF. Supplemented by reference TRBV7-2 and TRBJ2-1, the full variable domain reads GAGVSQSPSNKVTEKGKDVELRCDPISGHTALYWYRQSLGQGLEFLIYFQGNSAPDKSGLPSDRFSAERTGGSVSTLTIQRTQQEDSAVYLCASSLGLATYNEQFFGPGTRLTVL.